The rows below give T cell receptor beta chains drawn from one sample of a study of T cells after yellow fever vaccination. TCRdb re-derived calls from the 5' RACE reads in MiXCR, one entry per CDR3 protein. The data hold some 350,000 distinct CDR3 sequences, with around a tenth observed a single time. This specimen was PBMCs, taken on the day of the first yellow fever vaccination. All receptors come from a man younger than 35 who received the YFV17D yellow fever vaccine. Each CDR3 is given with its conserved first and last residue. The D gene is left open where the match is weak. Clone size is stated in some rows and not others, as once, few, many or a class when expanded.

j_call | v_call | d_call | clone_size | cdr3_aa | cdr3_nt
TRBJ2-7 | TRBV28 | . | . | CASSSTPGGTTYEQYF | TGTGCCAGCAGTTCAACCCCTGGGGGGACAACCTACGAGCAGTACTTC
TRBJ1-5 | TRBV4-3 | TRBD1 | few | CASSQVQGVQPQHF | TGCGCCAGCAGCCAAGTTCAGGGGGTGCAGCCCCAGCATTTT
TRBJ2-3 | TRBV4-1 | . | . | CASSPIEGEQYF | TGCGCCAGCAGCCCCATTGAGGGGGAGCAGTATTTT
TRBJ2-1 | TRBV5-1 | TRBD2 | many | CASSPGLAIGEQFF | TGCGCCAGCAGCCCGGGACTAGCTATTGGTGAGCAGTTCTTC
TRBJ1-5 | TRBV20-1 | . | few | CSVSPGSNQPQHF | TGCAGTGTATCCCCGGGTAGCAATCAGCCCCAGCATTTT
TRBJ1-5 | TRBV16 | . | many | CASSQGQMGQPQHF | TGTGCCAGCAGCCAAGGACAAATGGGGCAGCCCCAGCATTTT
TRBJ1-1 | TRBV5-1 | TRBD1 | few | CASSWGQRVTEAFF | TGCGCCAGCAGCTGGGGACAGCGGGTCACTGAAGCTTTCTTT
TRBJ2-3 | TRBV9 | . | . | CASSVQDYRTDTQYF | TGTGCCAGCAGCGTACAGGACTACCGCACAGATACGCAGTATTTT
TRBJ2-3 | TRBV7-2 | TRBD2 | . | CASSPKSGGGSTDTQYF | TGTGCCAGCAGCCCGAAGTCGGGCGGGGGGTCCACAGATACGCAGTATTTT
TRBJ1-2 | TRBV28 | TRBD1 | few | CASKDTGDTGYTF | TGTGCCAGCAAAGACACAGGGGATACTGGCTACACCTTC
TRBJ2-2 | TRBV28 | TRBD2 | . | CASSYLGLARNTGELFF | TGTGCCAGCAGTTATTTGGGACTAGCGAGGAACACCGGGGAGCTGTTTTTT
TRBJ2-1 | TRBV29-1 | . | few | CSVTVSKGEQFF | TGCAGCGTTACGGTTTCAAAGGGGGAGCAGTTCTTC
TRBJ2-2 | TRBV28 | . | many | CASSLRGDTGELFF | TGTGCCAGCAGTTTAAGGGGGGACACCGGGGAGCTGTTTTTT
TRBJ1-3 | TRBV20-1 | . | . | CSARSRGSGNTIYF | TGCAGTGCTAGAAGCAGGGGCTCTGGAAACACCATATATTTT
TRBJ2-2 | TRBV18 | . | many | CASSPGFREDRNTGELFF | TGTGCCAGCTCACCAGGGTTCAGAGAAGACAGGAACACCGGGGAGCTGTTTTTT
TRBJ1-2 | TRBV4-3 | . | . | CASSQVTSSYGYTF | TGCGCCAGCAGCCAAGTAACCAGCAGCTATGGCTACACCTTC
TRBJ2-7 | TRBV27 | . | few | CASSRSGFDRNEQYF | TGTGCCAGCAGTCGTTCAGGGTTCGATCGGAACGAGCAGTACTTC
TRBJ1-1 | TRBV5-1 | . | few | CASSPDRQDEAFF | TGCGCCAGCAGCCCGGATCGGCAGGATGAAGCTTTCTTT
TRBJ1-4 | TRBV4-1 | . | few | CASSHPNSNEKLFF | TGCGCCAGCAGCCACCCCAATTCGAATGAAAAACTGTTTTTT
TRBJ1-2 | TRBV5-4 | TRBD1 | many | CASSYPGQGGGYTF | TGTGCCAGCAGCTATCCGGGACAGGGGGGTGGCTACACCTTC
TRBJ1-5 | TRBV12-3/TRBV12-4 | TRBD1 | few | CASNGQGSNQPQHF | TGTGCCAGCAACGGACAGGGGAGCAATCAGCCCCAGCATTTT
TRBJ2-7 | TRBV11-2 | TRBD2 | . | CASSSPSSGGRGTYEQYF | TGTGCCAGCAGCTCCCCATCCAGCGGGGGCCGAGGGACCTACGAGCAGTACTTC
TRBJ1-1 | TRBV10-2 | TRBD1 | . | CASRSAGGTEAFF | TGCGCCAGCAGATCTGCAGGGGGCACTGAAGCTTTCTTT
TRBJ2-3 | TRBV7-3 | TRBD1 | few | CASRRGPGTGKTDTQYF | TGTGCCAGCAGGCGGGGTCCCGGGACAGGAAAAACAGATACGCAGTATTTT
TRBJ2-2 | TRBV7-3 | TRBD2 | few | CASSLTPSGASNTGELFF | TGTGCCAGCAGCTTAACCCCTAGCGGCGCGTCGAACACCGGGGAGCTGTTTTTT
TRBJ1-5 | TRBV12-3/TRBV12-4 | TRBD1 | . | CASGGTGGNQPQHF | TGTGCCAGCGGAGGGACAGGGGGCAATCAGCCCCAGCATTTT
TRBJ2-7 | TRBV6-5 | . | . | CASSYPGASSYEQYF | TGTGCCAGCAGTTACCCCGGGGCCAGCTCCTACGAGCAGTACTTC
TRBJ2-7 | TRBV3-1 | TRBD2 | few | CASSQEMRGGYEQYF | TGTGCCAGCAGCCAAGAGATGCGGGGGGGCTACGAGCAGTACTTC
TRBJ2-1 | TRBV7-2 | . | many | CASSTPNMGGEQFF | TGTGCCAGCAGCACACCTAATATGGGCGGTGAGCAGTTCTTC
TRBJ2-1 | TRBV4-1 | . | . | CASSLIQYNEQFF | TGCGCCAGCAGCCTGATACAGTACAATGAGCAGTTCTTC
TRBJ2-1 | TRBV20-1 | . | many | CSARVDRRVGDEQFF | TGCAGTGCTAGAGTTGACCGCAGGGTCGGAGATGAGCAGTTCTTC
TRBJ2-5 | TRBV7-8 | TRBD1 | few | CASSLLGDRQETQYF | TGTGCCAGCAGCTTATTAGGGGACAGGCAAGAGACCCAGTACTTC
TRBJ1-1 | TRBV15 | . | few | CATSRARGGNTEAFF | TGTGCCACCAGCAGGGCCCGCGGAGGGAACACTGAAGCTTTCTTT
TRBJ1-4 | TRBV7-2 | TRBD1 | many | CASSVGQGDEKLFF | TGTGCCAGCAGCGTGGGACAGGGGGATGAAAAACTGTTTTTT
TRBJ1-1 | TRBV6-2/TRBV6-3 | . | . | CASSLTGTLNTEAFF | TGTGCCAGCAGTTTAACCGGGACTTTGAACACTGAAGCTTTCTTT
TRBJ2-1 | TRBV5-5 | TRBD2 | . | CASRAGLAGESSYNEQFF | TGTGCCAGCAGGGCGGGACTAGCGGGGGAAAGCTCCTACAATGAGCAGTTCTTC
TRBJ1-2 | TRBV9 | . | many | CASSPPGPTNYGYTF | TGTGCCAGCAGCCCCCCGGGTCCGACTAACTATGGCTACACCTTC